These T cell receptor beta chains were read from a single sample in a study of T cells in Graves' hyperthyroidism and ophthalmopathy. In TCRdb, the multiplex PCR reads were re-called with MiXCR into one record per CDR3 protein. In the table there are roughly 560,000 distinct CDR3 sequences, roughly 14% of which are singletons. The sequenced material came from blood. These receptors all stem from a woman in her thirties or forties with Graves' ophthalmopathy. Each CDR3 is given with its conserved first and last residue. The size field is filled for only some rows; it gives once, few, many or a size class.

abundance,v_gene,CDR3aa
few,TRBV12-3/TRBV12-4,CASSLVPGQGYDGELFF
many,TRBV6-5,CASSSRIPPTNIQYF
.,TRBV7-2,CASSPGSSEPQHF
.,TRBV5-5,CASSLAALRANYGYTF
many,TRBV6-6,CASSYGLGNTMNTEAFF
many,TRBV20-1,CSALLAGGPYEQYF
many,TRBV30,CAWDRAETQYF
many,TRBV6-1,CASSEGNWGETQYF
.,TRBV11-3,CASSSQREQEEQYF
.,TRBV6-5,CASSLPGRSVTEAFF
.,TRBV5-1,CASSFGSGKRETQYF
.,TRBV5-1,CASSYQPGLAGYEQYF
many,TRBV29-1,CSVGGGRQGAWTQYF
many,TRBV6-1,CASSEVVGGTSYEQYF
.,TRBV7-8,CASSLNYGLPSTDTQYF
.,TRBV20-1,CSASRRETATYEQYF
.,TRBV6-5,CASSYDFGGQETQYF
many,TRBV24-1,CATSDPGTGGFEQYF
.,TRBV5-4,CASSLVTGDNYGYTF
many,TRBV28,CASRLVGQPQAFF
many,TRBV29-1,CSVAITPSTGPTYEQYF
many,TRBV7-2,CASSSTGTVYQETQYF
.,TRBV6-1,CAPGGANTGELFF
many,TRBV19,CATRAPLSYEQYF
many,TRBV19,CASSIAANTEAFF
many,TRBV28,CASSPADRGNTEAFF
many,TRBV24-1,CATSDLQHEQYF
many,TRBV20-1,CSAPGTGRYEQYF
many,TRBV7-2,CASSPDRDNEQYF
many,TRBV25-1,CASSKGVGTEAFF
.,TRBV28,CASSLDSSLNEQFF
.,TRBV6-2/TRBV6-3,CGSSYNTGTPYEQYF
many,TRBV10-3,CAIRTGDANTGELFF
.,TRBV24-1,CATSDSLGDYEQYF
many,TRBV2,CASREDRAGAQYF
many,TRBV7-9,CASIKAGQSFDEQYF
many,TRBV28,CASRPNRDSSAYEQYF
.,TRBV18,CASSPSQGPSYEQYF
many,TRBV19,CASTEGRTGDNQPQHF
many,TRBV28,CASSPTGGQTQYF
.,TRBV19,CASTDRGRATDTQYF